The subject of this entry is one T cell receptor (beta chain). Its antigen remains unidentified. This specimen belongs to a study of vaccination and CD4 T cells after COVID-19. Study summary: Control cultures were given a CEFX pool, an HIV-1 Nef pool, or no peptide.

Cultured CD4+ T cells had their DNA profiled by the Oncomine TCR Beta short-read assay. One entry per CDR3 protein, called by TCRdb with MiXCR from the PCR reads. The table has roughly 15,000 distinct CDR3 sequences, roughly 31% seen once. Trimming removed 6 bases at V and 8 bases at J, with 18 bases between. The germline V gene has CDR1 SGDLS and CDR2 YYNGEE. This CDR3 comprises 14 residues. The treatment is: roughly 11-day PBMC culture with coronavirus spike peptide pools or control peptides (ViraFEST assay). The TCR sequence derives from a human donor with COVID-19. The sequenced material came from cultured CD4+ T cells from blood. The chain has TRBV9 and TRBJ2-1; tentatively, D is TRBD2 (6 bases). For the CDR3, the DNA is TGTGCCAGCACGGGACTTGCCGGGTGGGATGAGCAGTTCTTC. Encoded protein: CASTGLAGWDEQFF. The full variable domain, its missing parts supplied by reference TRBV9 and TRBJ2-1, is DSGVTQTPKHLITATGQRVTLRCSPRSGDLSVYWYQQSLDQGLQFLIQYYNGEERAKGNILERFSAQQFPDLHSELNLSSLELGDSALYFCASTGLAGWDEQFFGPGTRLTVL.